One sample yielded the 2 T cell receptor beta chains listed below, sequenced in a study of naive and memory T cell subsets. The beta constant-region primer was an equimolar mix of two oligonucleotides covering TRBC1 and TRBC2. TCRdb called the UMI-ligation and nested PCR reads again in MiXCR, with one record for every CDR3 protein. The sample carries around 160,000 distinct CDR3 sequences, 17% recorded once. The sequencing sample was made of naive CD4+ T cells from blood. The receptors here all came from a human donor in good health.

This clonotype was observed a few times. The conserved phenylalanine or tryptophan is not found at the CDR3 terminus, so this likely reflects a read error. Because the CDR3's place on the DNA is in doubt, the DNA is left out and the CDR3 is given as listed by TCRdb. The gene calls are TRBV2 and TRBJ2-3; the DNA was not used to check the table's D call, TRBD2. Germline values: CDR1 SNHLY, CDR2 FYNNEI. Ends included, the CDR3 has 14 residues. The CDR3 loop is CASSPRRTSGALGL.

This clonotype was seen more than once but under ten times. The gene calls are TRBV2 and TRBJ1-2; D ambiguous. Trimming shortened V by 1 base and J by 7 bases, and 13 bases separated the two germline ends. The germline V gene encodes CDR1 SNHLY and CDR2 FYNNEI. The CDR3 has 14 amino acids. The CDR3 DNA sequence: TGTGCCAGCAGTGAAGACCGTACAGTTCGTGGCTACACCTTC. As protein: CASSEDRTVRGYTF.